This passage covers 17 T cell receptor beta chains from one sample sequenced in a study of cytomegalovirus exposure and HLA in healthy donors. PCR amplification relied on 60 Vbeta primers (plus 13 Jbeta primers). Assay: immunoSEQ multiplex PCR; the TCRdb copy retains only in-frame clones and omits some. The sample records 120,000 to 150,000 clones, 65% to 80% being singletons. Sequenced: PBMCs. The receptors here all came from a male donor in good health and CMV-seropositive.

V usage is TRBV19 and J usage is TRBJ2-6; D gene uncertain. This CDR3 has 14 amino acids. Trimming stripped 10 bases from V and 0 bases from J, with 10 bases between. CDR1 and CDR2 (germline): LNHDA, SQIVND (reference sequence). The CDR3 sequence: CATPSSSGANVLTF. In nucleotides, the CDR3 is TGTGCCACGCCTTCGAGCTCTGGGGCCAACGTCCTGACTTTC.

CDR3 coding DNA: TGCAGCGTTGAAGATCTTCAGGGCCCCTACACCTTC. This sequence encodes CSVEDLQGPYTF. V gene TRBV29-1 combines with J gene TRBJ1-2; D is possibly TRBD1 (5 bases). CDR3 length equals 12 residues. CDR1 and CDR2 from the germline V gene are SQVTM and ANQGSEA. V was trimmed by 0 bases and J by 10 bases, leaving 12 bases between them.

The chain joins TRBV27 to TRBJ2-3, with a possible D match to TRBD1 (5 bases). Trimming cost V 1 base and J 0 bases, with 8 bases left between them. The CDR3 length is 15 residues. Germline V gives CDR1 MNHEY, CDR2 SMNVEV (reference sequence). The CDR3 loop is CASSLWTTSTDTQYF. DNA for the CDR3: TGTGCCAGCAGTTTATGGACAACTAGCACAGATACGCAGTATTTT.

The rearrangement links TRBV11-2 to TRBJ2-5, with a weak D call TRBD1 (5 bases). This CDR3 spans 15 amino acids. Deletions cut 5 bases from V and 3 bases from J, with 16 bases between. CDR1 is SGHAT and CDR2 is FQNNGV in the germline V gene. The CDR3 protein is CASSPATTGEETQYF. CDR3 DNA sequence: TGTGCCAGCAGCCCCGCGACAACAGGAGAAGAGACCCAGTACTTC.

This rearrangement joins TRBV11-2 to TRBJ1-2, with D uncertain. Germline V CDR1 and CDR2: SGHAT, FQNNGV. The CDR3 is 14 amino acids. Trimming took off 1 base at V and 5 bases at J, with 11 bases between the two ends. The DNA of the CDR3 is TGTGCCAGCAGCTTAGGTTCCCGCGGGTATGGCTACACCTTC. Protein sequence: CASSLGSRGYGYTF.

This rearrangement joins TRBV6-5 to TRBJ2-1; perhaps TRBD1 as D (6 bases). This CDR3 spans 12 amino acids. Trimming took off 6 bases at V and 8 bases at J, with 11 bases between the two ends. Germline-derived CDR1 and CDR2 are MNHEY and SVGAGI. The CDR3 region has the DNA TGTGCCAGCAGAGGACCAGGGGATGAGCAGTTCTTC. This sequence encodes CASRGPGDEQFF.

CDR3 sequence reads: CASGQGGYEQYF. The DNA of the CDR3 is TGTGCCAGCGGACAGGGAGGGTACGAGCAGTACTTC. The genes are TRBV6-6 and TRBJ2-5; a weak D match, TRBD1 (8 bases). The J call could be wrong; TRBJ2-7 is a better fit for the DNA end. This CDR3 has 12 amino acids. Germline CDR1 and CDR2: MNHNY and SVGAGI (reference sequence).

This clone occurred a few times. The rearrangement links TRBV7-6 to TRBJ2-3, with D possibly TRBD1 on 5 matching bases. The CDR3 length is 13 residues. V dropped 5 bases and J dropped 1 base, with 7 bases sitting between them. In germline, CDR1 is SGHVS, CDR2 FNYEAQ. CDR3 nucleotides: TGTGCCAGCAGCCTGACAGGCACAGATACGCAGTATTTT. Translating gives CASSLTGTDTQYF. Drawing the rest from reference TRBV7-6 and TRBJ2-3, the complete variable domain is GAGVSQSPRYKVTKRGQDVALRCDPISGHVSLYWYRQALGQGPEFLTYFNYEAQQDKSGLPNDRFSAERPEGSISTLTIQRTEQRDSAMYRCASSLTGTDTQYFGPGTRLTVL.

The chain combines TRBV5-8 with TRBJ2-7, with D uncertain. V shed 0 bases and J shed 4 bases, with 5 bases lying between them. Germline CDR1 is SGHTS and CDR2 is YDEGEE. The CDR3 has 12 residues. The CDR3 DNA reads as TGTGCCAGCAGCTTGGACGGTTACGAGCAGTACTTC. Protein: CASSLDGYEQYF.

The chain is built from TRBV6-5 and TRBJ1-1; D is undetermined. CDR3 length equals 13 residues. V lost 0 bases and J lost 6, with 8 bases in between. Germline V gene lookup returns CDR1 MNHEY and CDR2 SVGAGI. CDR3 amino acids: CASSYSAASEAFF. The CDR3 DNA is TGTGCCAGCAGTTACTCTGCGGCGTCTGAAGCTTTCTTT.

The CDR3 is CASRTGDTQYF. CDR3 coding DNA: TGTGCCAGCAGGACTGGGGATACGCAGTATTTT. This chain connects TRBV27 to TRBJ2-3; D unresolved. The V end was cut by 6 bases, the J end by 6 bases, with 7 bases between. Germline assignment: CDR1 MNHEY and CDR2 SMNVEV (reference sequence). This CDR3 region has 11 residues.

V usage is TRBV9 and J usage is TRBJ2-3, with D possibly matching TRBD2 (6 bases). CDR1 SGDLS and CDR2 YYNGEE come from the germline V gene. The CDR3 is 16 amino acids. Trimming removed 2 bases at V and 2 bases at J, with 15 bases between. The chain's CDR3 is CASSVTGEPSTDTQYF. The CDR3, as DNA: TGTGCCAGCAGCGTTACGGGAGAGCCCTCCACAGATACGCAGTATTTT. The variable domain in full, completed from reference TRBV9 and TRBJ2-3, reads DSGVTQTPKHLITATGQRVTLRCSPRSGDLSVYWYQQSLDQGLQFLIQYYNGEERAKGNILERFSAQQFPDLHSELNLSSLELGDSALYFCASSVTGEPSTDTQYFGPGTRLTVL.

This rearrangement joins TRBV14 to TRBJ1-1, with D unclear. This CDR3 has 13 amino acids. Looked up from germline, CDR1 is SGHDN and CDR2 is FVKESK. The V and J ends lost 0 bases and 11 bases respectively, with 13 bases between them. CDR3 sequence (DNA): TGTGCCAGCAGCCAAGATACGCGGAGCCTCGCTTTCTTT. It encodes CASSQDTRSLAFF.

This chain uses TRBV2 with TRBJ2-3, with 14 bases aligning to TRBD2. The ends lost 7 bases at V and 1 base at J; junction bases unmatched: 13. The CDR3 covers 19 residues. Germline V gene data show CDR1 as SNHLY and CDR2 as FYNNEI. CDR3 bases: TGTGCCAGCACCGAGGGACTAGCGGGGGTCCTGGGAGGCACAGATACGCAGTATTTT. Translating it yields CASTEGLAGVLGGTDTQYF.

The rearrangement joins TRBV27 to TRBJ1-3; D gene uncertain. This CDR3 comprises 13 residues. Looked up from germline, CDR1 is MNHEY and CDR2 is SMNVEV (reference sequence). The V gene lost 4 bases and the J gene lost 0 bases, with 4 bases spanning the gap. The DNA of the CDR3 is TGTGCCAGCAGTTCGTACTCTGGAAACACCATATATTTT. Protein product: CASSSYSGNTIYF.

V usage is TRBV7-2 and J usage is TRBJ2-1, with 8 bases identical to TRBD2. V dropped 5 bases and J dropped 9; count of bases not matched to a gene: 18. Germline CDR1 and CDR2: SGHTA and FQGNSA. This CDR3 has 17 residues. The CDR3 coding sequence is TGTGCCAGCAGCCCCTCTAGTAGCCGGGGGGGCCAGGGTGAGCAGTTCTTC. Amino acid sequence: CASSPSSSRGGQGEQFF.

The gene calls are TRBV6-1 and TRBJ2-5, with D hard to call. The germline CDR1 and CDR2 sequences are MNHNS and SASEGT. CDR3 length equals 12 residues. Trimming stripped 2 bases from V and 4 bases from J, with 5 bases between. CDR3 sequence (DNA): TGTGCCAGCAGTGAACTAAGAGAGACCCAGTACTTC. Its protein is CASSELRETQYF.